This T cell receptor beta chain stems from a study of T cell responses to AZD1222 COVID-19 vaccine. General study findings and limits: Just 6 or 7 AZD1222 recipients were seropositive at baseline. Among vaccine-associated CD4 TCRs, coverage spanned spike, with dominance at 160-218 and 743-854. Possibly, clonal diversity was underestimated; donors were largely white British and included more females. After two AZD1222 doses, spike-specific TCR breadth and depth rose versus day 0.

Assay: immunoSEQ multiplex PCR; the TCRdb copy retains only in-frame clones and omits some. The sample contains fewer than 150,000 clones, 85% to 95% of which appear only once. As concerns this clone: Its antigen is currently unknown.

Per germline, CDR1 LGHNA and CDR2 YSLEER. V was trimmed by 0 bases and J by 5 bases, leaving 13 bases between them. CDR3 length: 15 amino acids. This specimen consisted of peripheral blood, obtained 28 days after the second AZD1222 dose. This TCR derives from an adult who received the AZD1222 COVID-19 vaccine. The chain links TRBV4-3 to TRBJ2-5, with D possibly being TRBD1 or TRBD2 (5 bases each). The DNA for the CDR3 is TGCGCCAGCAGCCAAGATTGGGGGTTACAGGAGACCCAGTACTTC. This encodes CASSQDWGLQETQYF.